This T cell receptor (beta chain) was profiled in a study of blood T cell repertoires in COVID-19 (dated by TCRdb to the early 2020s). Background on the whole study: The collaborator samples originated in the United States, Italy and Spain and spanned the acute and convalescent phases of COVID-19. The material from the prospective study consisted of cDNA or gDNA derived from T cells, B-cell-depleted T cells, or PBMCs. Subjects who had been exposed to COVID-19, were actively infected with it, or had recovered from it provided the deeply sampled blood TCRbeta repertoires that made up the dataset. A freely available public database, intended as a resource for researchers studying the immune response to SARS-CoV-2, is where the repertoires were released. Samples were obtained from the ongoing ImmuneRACE study (first 160 participants) and from about 1,300 subjects provided by 6 global collaborators. Sample metadata almost always included a de-identified subject ID, COVID-19 status, age in years and sex. Where HLA class I and class II types were available, the types were taken from metadata supplied by the sample provider, not from assay-based typing. Findings and caveats that apply to the study as a whole: Clinical and demographic metadata were provided uncurated, with the amount varying by source and participant.

V is reduced by 8 bases and J by 4 bases, leaving a spacing of 14 bases between them. The germline V gene sets CDR1 to MDHEN and CDR2 to SYDVKM. Including cysteine and phenylalanine, the CDR3 has 13 amino acids. The sequence is cut down to CDR3 DNA, 39 bases in frame from base 1. The immunoSEQ Assay, a bias-controlled multiplex PCR, was used to amplify TCRbeta CDR3 regions from genomic DNA. The authors' pipeline ran thus. The number of nucleated cells in each sample was estimated from the amplification of reference gene primers within the assay. To quantify the absolute abundance of each unique TCRbeta CDR3 rearrangement, sequence reads were collapsed and filtered. For each sample, productive Simpson clonality was calculated as the square root of Simpson's diversity index across productive rearrangements. The immuneACCESS repertoire file appears here via TCRdb, limited to in-frame rearrangements. These files lack a portion of the clones; in checked studies, under half of the deficit traces to unresolved V genes, and the cause of the others is not known. That table is the source of V, J and clone size, and D and trimming were worked out from the DNA. The sample data list about 88,000 clones, and 85% to 95% of these were observed just once. The ten largest clones represent 1.7% of the sample.

Collaborating institutions collected whole blood in K2EDTA tubes following their own protocols. Collaborator samples were shipped for TCRbeta analysis as frozen whole blood, isolated PBMCs, or DNA extracted from either sample type. Concerning this clone: Its cognate antigen has yet to be identified. No per-base quality is available; no much larger clone lies one base away.

The V and J segments used are TRBV28 and TRBJ1-1; the D gene is not confidently resolved. The clonotype was recovered from a man aged 60 to 75 with acute or convalescent COVID-19. Sequencing was done on a sample of peripheral blood. The DNA sequence reads TGTGCCAGCCATCGGGGAGGAGGCACTGAAGCTTTCTTT. Its translation is CASHRGGGTEAFF.